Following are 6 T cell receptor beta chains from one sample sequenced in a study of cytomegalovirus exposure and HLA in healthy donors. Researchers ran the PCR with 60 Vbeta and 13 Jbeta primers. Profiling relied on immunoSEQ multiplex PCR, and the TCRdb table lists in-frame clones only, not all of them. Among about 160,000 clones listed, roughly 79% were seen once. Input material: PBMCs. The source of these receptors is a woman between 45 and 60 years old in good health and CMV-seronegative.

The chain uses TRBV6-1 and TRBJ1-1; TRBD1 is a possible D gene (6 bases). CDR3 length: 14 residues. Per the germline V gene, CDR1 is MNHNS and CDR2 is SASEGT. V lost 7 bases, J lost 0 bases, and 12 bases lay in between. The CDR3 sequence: CASMTGALNTEAFF. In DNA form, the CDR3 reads TGTGCCAGCATGACAGGCGCCTTGAACACTGAAGCTTTCTTT.

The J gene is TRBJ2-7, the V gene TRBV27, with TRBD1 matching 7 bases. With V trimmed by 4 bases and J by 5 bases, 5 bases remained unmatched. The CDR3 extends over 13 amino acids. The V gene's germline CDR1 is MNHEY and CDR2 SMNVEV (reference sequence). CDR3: CASSSDRINEQYF. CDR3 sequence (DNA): TGTGCCAGCAGTTCGGACAGGATCAACGAGCAGTACTTC.

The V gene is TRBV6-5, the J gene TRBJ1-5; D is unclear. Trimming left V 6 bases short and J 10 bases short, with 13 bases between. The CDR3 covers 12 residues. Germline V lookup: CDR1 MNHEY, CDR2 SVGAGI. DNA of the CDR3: TGTGCCAGCAGGTTGCGGGAGGGCCCCCAGCATTTT. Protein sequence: CASRLREGPQHF.

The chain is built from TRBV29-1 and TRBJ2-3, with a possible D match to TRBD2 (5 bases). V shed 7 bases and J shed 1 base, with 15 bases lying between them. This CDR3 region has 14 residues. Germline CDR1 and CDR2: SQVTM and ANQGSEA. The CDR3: CSADPGVGTDTQYF. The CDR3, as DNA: TGCAGCGCCGACCCCGGGGTGGGCACAGATACGCAGTATTTT.

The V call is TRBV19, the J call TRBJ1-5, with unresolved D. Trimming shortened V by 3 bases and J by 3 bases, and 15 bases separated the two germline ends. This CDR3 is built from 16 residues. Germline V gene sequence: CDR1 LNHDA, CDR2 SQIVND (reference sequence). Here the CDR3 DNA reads TGTGCCAGTAGTATTAGGAGAAACTTAGACAATCAGCCCCAGCATTTT. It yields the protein CASSIRRNLDNQPQHF.

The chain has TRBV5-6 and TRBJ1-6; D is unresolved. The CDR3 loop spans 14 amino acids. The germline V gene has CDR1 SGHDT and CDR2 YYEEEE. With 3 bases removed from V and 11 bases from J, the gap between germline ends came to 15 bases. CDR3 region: CASSSGVGGTPLHF. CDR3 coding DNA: TGTGCCAGCAGCTCCGGGGTGGGAGGGACACCCCTCCACTTT. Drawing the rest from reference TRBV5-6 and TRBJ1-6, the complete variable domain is DAGVTQSPTHLIKTRGQQVTLRCSPKSGHDTVSWYQQALGQGPQFIFQYYEEEERQRGNFPDRFSGHQFPNYSSELNVNALLLGDSALYLCASSSGVGGTPLHFGNGTRLTVT.